The rows below give T cell receptor beta chains drawn from one sample of a study of cytomegalovirus exposure and HLA in healthy donors. Repertoires were generated with immunoSEQ multiplex PCR, while TCRdb's copy carries only in-frame clones and drops some. The sample includes some 220,000 clones, 82% of them seen just once. Sequencing used PBMCs. Receptor source: a woman aged 40 to 50 in good health and CMV-seronegative. Both conserved end residues are part of each CDR3. D genes are given only for firm matches. For some rows the clone size is stated as once, few or many, or as a class when expanded; others skip it.

>TRBV19|TRBD1|TRBJ1-5|.|13
CASTRDRNQPQHF
TGTGCCAGTACCCGGGACAGGAATCAGCCCCAGCATTTT
>TRBV7-3|.|TRBJ1-2|.|16
CASSPASPGASTGYTF
TGTGCCAGCAGCCCCGCGAGTCCAGGGGCTTCTACGGGCTACACCTTC
>TRBV12-5|.|TRBJ1-1|.|12
CASGLEGQEAFF
TGTGCTAGTGGTTTGGAGGGACAAGAAGCTTTCTTT
>TRBV10-1|.|TRBJ2-7|.|13
CASSSGGRSEQYF
TGCGCCAGCAGTTCGGGGGGCAGGTCCGAGCAGTACTTC
>TRBV6-6|TRBD1|TRBJ1-3|once|13
CASTRGRGNTIYF
TGTGCCAGCACGAGGGGGCGAGGAAACACCATATATTTT
>TRBV11-2|.|TRBJ2-3|.|16
CASSSSWGVVTDTQYF
TGTGCCAGCAGCTCGTCCTGGGGGGTGGTAACAGATACGCAGTATTTT
>TRBV6-5|TRBD2|TRBJ2-3|.|15
CASRIAGAHTDTQYF
TGTGCCAGCCGGATAGCGGGGGCCCACACAGATACGCAGTATTTT
>TRBV21-1|.|TRBJ1-2|.|15
CASSKVMTGPYGYTF
TGTGCCAGCAGCAAAGTGATGACAGGTCCCTATGGCTACACCTTC
>TRBV9|.|TRBJ2-2|.|12
CASSLSGGELFF
TGTGCCAGCAGCTTGAGCGGCGGGGAGCTGTTTTTT
>TRBV7-6|.|TRBJ1-5|.|14
CASSEGLSNQPQHF
TGTGCCAGCAGCGAGGGTCTTAGCAATCAGCCCCAGCATTTT
>TRBV6-4|TRBD1|TRBJ1-1|.|13
CASSDFQTGRAFF
TGTGCCAGCAGTGACTTCCAGACAGGGCGAGCTTTCTTT
>TRBV11-2|.|TRBJ1-1|once|13
CASRGLGGAEAFF
TGTGCCAGCAGGGGCCTCGGGGGGGCTGAAGCTTTCTTT
>TRBV7-2|TRBD2|TRBJ2-7|few|14
CASSFAGGNSEQYF
TGTGCCAGCAGCTTCGCGGGGGGGAATAGTGAGCAGTACTTC
>TRBV30|.|TRBJ1-2|.|12
CAWVVQGGGYTF
TGTGCCTGGGTCGTACAGGGCGGTGGCTACACCTTC
>TRBV7-9|.|TRBJ2-7|.|15
CSSSLGGGPSYEQYF
TGTTCCAGCAGCTTAGGGGGGGGTCCATCCTACGAGCAGTACTTC
>TRBV2|TRBD2|TRBJ2-3|once|17
CASSPRTSGTSTDTQYF
TGTGCCAGCAGTCCACGGACTAGCGGGACTAGCACAGATACGCAGTATTTT
>TRBV7-9|TRBD1|TRBJ1-6|.|17
CASSLRPTGADNSPLHF
TGTGCCAGCAGCCTACGCCCGACAGGGGCCGATAATTCACCCCTCCACTTT
>TRBV21-1|.|TRBJ1-1|.|11
CASSRDTEAFF
TGTGCCAGCAGCCGGGACACTGAAGCTTTCTTT
>TRBV7-8|.|TRBJ1-5|.|15
CASSLGAGFNQPQHF
TGTGCCAGCAGCTTGGGGGCCGGGTTTAATCAGCCCCAGCATTTT
>TRBV9|TRBD2|TRBJ2-2|.|17
CASSVLSSGGPPGELFF
TGTGCCAGCAGCGTACTCTCTAGCGGGGGGCCCCCCGGGGAGCTGTTTTTT
>TRBV7-9|TRBD1|TRBJ1-5|.|14
CSSSPGQGNQPQHF
TGTTCCAGCAGCCCGGGACAGGGGAATCAGCCCCAGCATTTT
>TRBV5-1|TRBD2|TRBJ2-5|.|17
CASSWTSGDPQSETQYF
TGCGCCAGCAGTTGGACTAGCGGGGATCCCCAATCAGAGACCCAGTACTTC